This is a list of T cell receptor beta chains from one sample in a study of response to subunit inactivated influenza vaccine. Using its own MiXCR run on the RT-PCR reads, TCRdb lists one record per CDR3 protein. The sample records hundreds of thousands of distinct CDR3 sequences, about 15% being singletons. The source was PBMCs from blood, collected approximately 15 days before vaccination. The receptors were gathered from a man aged 45-65 years who received an inactivated influenza vaccine. CDR3s include the opening cysteine and the closing phenylalanine or tryptophan. A D gene is named only where the DNA matches it firmly.

V gene	D gene	CDR3 protein
TRBV4-3	.	CASSQEAILGYEQYF
TRBV6-5	TRBD2	CASSYGPGTSYEQYF
TRBV7-9	.	CASSSLRGGYNEQFF
TRBV28	TRBD1	CASRADRGEETQYF
TRBV5-1	.	CASSFGGTTYNEQFF
TRBV20-1	TRBD2	CSARTAGDRTDTQYF
TRBV10-3	.	CAISESNVASYEQYF
TRBV12-3/TRBV12-4	TRBD2	CASSYPGGETQYF
TRBV11-2	TRBD2	CASSVGSLLAGGPLPDTQYF
TRBV7-9	.	CASSWPRSPYEQFF
TRBV4-3	.	CASSQGLNEQFF
TRBV28	.	CASSLGGPPGSGANVLTF
TRBV4-3	TRBD2	CASSLPPSSGNTGELFF
TRBV14	TRBD2	CASSQGSGGPLSYNEQFF
TRBV5-1	TRBD2	CASRGSGRTQTNTGELFF
TRBV11-2	.	CASSLTPLGSTDTQYF
TRBV11-2	.	CASSLVAGSPGELFF
TRBV6-6	.	CASSYADPYEQYF
TRBV11-2	TRBD2	CASSLYRTSGSRGEQFF
TRBV5-1	.	CASSLGNQRNTIYF
TRBV5-1	TRBD1	CASSWLTGTGGYEQYF
TRBV15	.	CATSTRLSTEAFF
TRBV12-3/TRBV12-4	.	CASSHTDTGELFF
TRBV28	.	CASSNPPLKNSEQYF
TRBV12-3/TRBV12-4	TRBD2	CASSPLGGLAAYEQYF
TRBV4-1	TRBD1	CASSQDDRVRETQYF
TRBV6-5	.	CASSSGQPGSTEAFF
TRBV2	TRBD2	CASSDVAGGRGDEQFF
TRBV7-7	.	CASSLGRSLNTGELFF
TRBV28	TRBD1	CASSHGTAVNTEAFF
TRBV24-1	.	CATSQYSYNEQFF
TRBV5-1	.	CASSLAGGYNSPLHF
TRBV4-1	.	CASSQAGYYEQYF
TRBV29-1	.	CSVRRAIPNEQFF
TRBV6-4	TRBD2	CASSVGGRTNTGELFF
TRBV5-1	TRBD1	CASSLNAGTGYSEQYF
TRBV28	.	CASSLIFGDTQYF
TRBV4-3	.	CASSQEPRGSNSPLYF
TRBV25-1	.	CASSRDSNYEQYF
TRBV6-1	.	CASSPGQSLRGYTF
TRBV29-1	.	CSVDVVEDSSPYEQYF
TRBV4-1	.	CASSQAPAETQYF
TRBV29-1	TRBD2	CSVGGGRAYGEQYF
TRBV14	TRBD2	CASSQIHGLATYNEQFF
TRBV9	TRBD2	CASSGRTSGTGEQFF
TRBV3-1	TRBD1	CASSDRVNSPLHF
TRBV4-1	.	CASSQGDLSYNEQFF
TRBV5-6	.	CASRNRDSFTEAFF
TRBV9	.	CASSPPDRTCEQYF
TRBV20-1	TRBD1	CSARPGQMANSPLHF
TRBV12-3/TRBV12-4	TRBD1	CVSSYSNRGSSPLHF
TRBV6-2/TRBV6-3	TRBD1	CASLRGGSNQPQHF
TRBV11-2	.	CASSLGVRDYGYTF
TRBV5-1	.	CASSLEALSTGELFF
TRBV15	.	CATSSSGGWETQYF
TRBV7-2	.	CASSLGLGAQRVQYF
TRBV28	.	CASSAPTQAVDEQYF